The rows below give T cell receptor beta chains drawn from one sample of a study of regulatory T cells in long-lasting Graves disease. One entry per CDR3 protein, called by TCRdb with MiXCR from the multiplex PCR reads. This sample has some 330,000 distinct CDR3 sequences, with 10% to 15% found just once. The sample was also linked to a second study, of T cells in Graves' hyperthyroidism and ophthalmopathy.

The sample here was peripheral blood mononuclear cells (PBMCs), taken at new diagnosis, from a patient treated with antithyroid drugs. These receptors originate from a woman aged 18-29 years with Graves disease. Each CDR3 is given with its conserved first and last residue. The D gene is left open where the match is weak. Part of the rows lack a size; the others show once, few, many or a class for expanded clones.

>TRBV11-2|TRBJ2-7|NA|many|13
CASSGTWTYEQYF
TGTGCCAGCAGCGGGACTTGGACCTACGAGCAGTACTTC
>TRBV2|TRBJ1-3|NA|many|15
CASSRDRDPGNTIYF
TGTGCCAGCAGTCGGGACCGAGACCCTGGAAACACCATATATTTT
>TRBV10-1|TRBJ1-3|NA|NA|12
CASSGLGNTIYF
TGCGCCAGCTCGGGACTTGGAAACACCATATATTTT
>TRBV6-2/TRBV6-3|TRBJ1-2|NA|many|12
CASSYGGSGYTF
TGTGCCAGCAGTTACGGTGGGAGCGGCTACACCTTC
>TRBV30|TRBJ1-1|NA|many|13
CAWRQVAGREAFF
TGTGCCTGGAGGCAAGTAGCAGGGCGGGAAGCTTTCTTT
>TRBV2|TRBJ2-1|NA|many|16
CASSPWRGRTYNEQFF
TGTGCCAGCAGTCCCTGGAGAGGGCGCACCTACAATGAGCAGTTCTTC
>TRBV12-3/TRBV12-4|TRBJ2-3|NA|many|16
CASSPRGGGVPDTQYF
TGTGCCAGCAGTCCCCGAGGGGGCGGGGTTCCAGATACGCAGTATTTT
>TRBV7-8|TRBJ1-1|NA|NA|13
CASSTGGRTEAFF
TGTGCCAGCAGCACCGGGGGGAGGACTGAAGCTTTCTTT
>TRBV10-2|TRBJ2-1|TRBD2|many|13
CASILAGGNEQFF
TGCGCCAGCATTCTAGCGGGAGGAAATGAGCAGTTCTTC
>TRBV9|TRBJ1-2|TRBD1|NA|14
CASRPPGGNYGYTF
TGTGCCAGCCGCCCTCCAGGGGGGAACTATGGCTACACCTTC
>TRBV12-3/TRBV12-4|TRBJ2-2|TRBD1|many|16
CASSLEQGAGTGELFF
TGTGCCAGCAGTCTAGAACAGGGGGCGGGCACCGGGGAGCTGTTTTTT